These 8 T cell receptor beta chains originate from one sample sequenced in a study of blood T cells in healthy people across ages. Sample-barcoded 5' priming and a J-beta primer mix drove a second PCR of about 7 to 11 cycles. TCRdb reanalysed the 5' RACE reads using MiXCR and keeps one entry per CDR3 protein. The repertoire holds roughly 800,000 distinct CDR3 sequences, with over 45% as singletons. Source material: blood. These TCRs come from a man aged 30 to 39 in good health.

There are a few counts of this clonotype. The chain has TRBV15 and TRBJ2-5; D is unresolved. V gave up 0 bases and J gave up 0 bases, with 5 bases separating them. Germline CDR1 reads LNHNV; CDR2 reads YYDKDF (reference sequence). CDR3 length: 14 residues. The CDR3 region is CATSRDTYQETQYF. CDR3 sequence (DNA): TGTGCCACCAGCAGAGACACGTACCAAGAGACCCAGTACTTC. Filled out from reference TRBV15 and TRBJ2-5, the complete variable domain reads DAMVIQNPRYQVTQFGKPVTLSCSQTLNHNVMYWYQQKSSQAPKLLFHYYDKDFNNEADTPDNFQSRRPNTSFCFLDIRSPGLGDTAMYLCATSRDTYQETQYFGPGTRLLVL.

The genes are TRBV9 and TRBJ2-2, with D unresolved. Trimming shortened V by 3 bases and J by 3 bases, and 6 bases separated the two germline ends. Germline CDR1 is SGDLS and CDR2 is YYNGEE. The CDR3 is 13 amino acids. The chain's CDR3 is CASSALYTGELFF. The CDR3 nucleotides are TGTGCCAGCAGCGCCCTGTACACCGGGGAGCTGTTTTTT.

This chain links TRBV7-2 with TRBJ2-7; TRBD2 matches 7 bases. CDR1 and CDR2 (germline): SGHTA, FQGNSA. The CDR3 runs 17 residues. The J segment lost 7 bases and the V segment lost 1 base, leaving 16 bases of the junction unmatched. CDR3 protein: CASSLELGGSQVREQYF. The CDR3 DNA is TGTGCCAGCAGCTTAGAATTGGGCGGGAGCCAGGTGCGGGAGCAGTACTTC.

For this clonotype: A single base separates this from a much larger clone, so it may be a read error. The rearrangement uses TRBV28 and TRBJ2-5; 7 bases align to TRBD2. The CDR3 is made up of 17 amino acids. Germline V gives CDR1 MDHEN, CDR2 SYDVKM. The CDR3 here is CASSPLRLGDYQEIQYF. The CDR3 coding sequence is TGTGCCAGCAGTCCGCTCCGCCTTGGGGACTACCAAGAGATCCAGTACTTC.

This clonotype was detected only once. This sequence joins TRBV6-2 or TRBV6-3 and TRBJ2-1; D may correspond to TRBD1 or TRBD2 (5 bases each). Germline lookup yields CDR1 MNHEY and CDR2 SVGEGT. The CDR3 consists of 16 residues. V was clipped by 7 bases and J by 0 bases, with 16 bases between them. The CDR3 nucleotides are TGTGCCAGCACACAGGACTTCACGAGCTCCTACAATGAGCAGTTCTTC. Amino acid sequence: CASTQDFTSSYNEQFF.

The gene calls are TRBV12-5 and TRBJ1-6, with a weak D call TRBD1 (6 bases). CDR3 size: 14 residues. Trimming removed 9 bases at V and 6 bases at J, with 15 bases between. Per germline, CDR1 LGHNT and CDR2 FRNRAP. The CDR3: CASSRDTFNSPLHF. As DNA, the CDR3 is TGTGCTAGCTCCCGGGACACCTTTAATTCACCCCTCCACTTT. Filled out from reference TRBV12-5 and TRBJ1-6, the complete variable domain reads DARVTQTPRHKVTEMGQEVTMRCQPILGHNTVFWYRQTMMQGLELLAYFRNRAPLDDSGMPKDRFSAEMPDATLATLKIQPSEPRDSAVYFCASSRDTFNSPLHFGNGTRLTVT.

This clonotype was found once. The chain combines TRBV10-3 with TRBJ2-1; 15 nucleotides agree with TRBD2. CDR1 ENHRY and CDR2 SYGVKD come from the germline V gene. This CDR3 is built from 17 residues. With 5 bases clipped from V and 12 bases from J, the junction kept 14 bases outside the gene matches. Here the CDR3 DNA reads TGTGCCATCAGTACACCGGGACTAGCGGGAGGAGTACGGTGGCAGTTCTTC. Its protein product is CAISTPGLAGGVRWQFF.

The chain links TRBV11-2 to TRBJ2-3; weak D call: TRBD2 (8 bases). Trimming took 5 bases from V and 4 from J, leaving 16 bases between them. Germline loops: CDR1 SGHAT, CDR2 FQNNGV. The CDR3 runs 15 residues. This CDR3 reads CASSPGGTRPDTQYF. The CDR3, as DNA: TGTGCCAGCAGCCCAGGGGGGACTAGACCAGATACGCAGTATTTT.